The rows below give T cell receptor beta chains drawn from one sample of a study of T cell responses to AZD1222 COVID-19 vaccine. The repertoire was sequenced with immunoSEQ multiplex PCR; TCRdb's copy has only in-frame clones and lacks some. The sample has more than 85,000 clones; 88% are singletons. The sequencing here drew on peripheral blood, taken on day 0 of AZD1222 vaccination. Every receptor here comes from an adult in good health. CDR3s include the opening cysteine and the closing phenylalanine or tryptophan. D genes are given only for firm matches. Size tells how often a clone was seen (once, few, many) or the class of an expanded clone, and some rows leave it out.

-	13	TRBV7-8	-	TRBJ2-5	CASSLWPGETQYF	TGTGCCAGCAGCTTATGGCCTGGGGAGACCCAGTACTTC
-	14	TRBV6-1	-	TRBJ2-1	CASSDDRRYNEQFF	TGTGCCAGCAGTGACGACAGGCGCTACAATGAGCAGTTCTTC
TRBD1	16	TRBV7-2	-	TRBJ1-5	CASSLDGTGGGQPQHF	TGTGCCAGCAGCTTAGACGGGACAGGGGGCGGGCAGCCCCAGCATTTT
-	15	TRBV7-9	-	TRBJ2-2	CASSLGGLSGGELFF	TGTGCCAGCAGCTTAGGAGGCCTTAGCGGCGGGGAGCTGTTTTTT
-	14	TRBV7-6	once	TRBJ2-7	CASSLGGRQYEQYF	TGTGCCAGCAGCTTAGGTGGGCGGCAGTACGAGCAGTACTTC
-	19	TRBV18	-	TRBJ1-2	CASSPIATGFVPRMEGYTF	TGTGCCAGCTCACCAATCGCAACAGGCTTTGTCCCTAGAATGGAGGGCTACACCTTC
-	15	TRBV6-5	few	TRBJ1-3	CASRKQGASGNTIYF	TGTGCCAGCAGAAAACAGGGTGCGTCTGGAAACACCATATATTTT
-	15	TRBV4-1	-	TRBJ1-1	CASIWGIGAETEAFF	TGCGCCAGTATATGGGGTATCGGAGCGGAAACTGAAGCTTTCTTT
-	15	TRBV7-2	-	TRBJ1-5	CASSEPGRGNQPQHF	TGTGCCAGCAGCGAACCGGGCCGCGGCAATCAGCCCCAGCATTTT
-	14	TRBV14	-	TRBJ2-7	CASSQERHNYEQYF	TGTGCCAGCAGCCAAGAAAGGCACAACTACGAGCAGTACTTC
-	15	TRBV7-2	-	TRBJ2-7	CASSRRGRQSYEQYF	TGTGCCAGCAGCCGTCGGGGGAGACAGTCCTACGAGCAGTACTTC
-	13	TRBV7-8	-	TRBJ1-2	CASTRRTSGGYTF	TGTGCCAGCACCCGAAGAACCTCGGGGGGCTACACCTTC
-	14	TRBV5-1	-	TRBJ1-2	CASSLEDGDYGYTF	TGCGCCAGCAGCTTGGAGGACGGAGACTATGGCTACACCTTC
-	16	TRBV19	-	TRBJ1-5	CASSIISQGLNQPQHF	TGTGCCAGTAGTATAATTTCGCAGGGGCTCAATCAGCCCCAGCATTTT
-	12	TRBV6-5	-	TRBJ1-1	CASRIPGGEAFF	TGTGCCAGCAGGATCCCCGGGGGAGAAGCTTTCTTT
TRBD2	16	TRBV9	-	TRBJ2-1	CASSVRPAGLYNEQFF	TGTGCCAGCAGCGTTCGTCCAGCGGGACTCTACAATGAGCAGTTCTTC
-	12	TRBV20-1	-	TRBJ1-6	CSASQANSPLHF	TGCAGTGCTAGTCAGGCCAATTCACCCCTCCACTTT
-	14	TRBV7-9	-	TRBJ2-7	CASSSEEISYEQYF	TGTGCCAGCAGCTCTGAAGAAATATCCTACGAGCAGTACTTC
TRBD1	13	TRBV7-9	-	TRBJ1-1	CASRQGLLTEAFF	TGTGCCAGCAGACAGGGGCTATTAACTGAAGCTTTCTTT
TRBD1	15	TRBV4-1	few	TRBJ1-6	CASSQVLDRALPLHF	TGCGCCAGCAGCCAAGTTTTGGACAGGGCCCTACCCCTCCACTTT
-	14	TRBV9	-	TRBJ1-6	CASSVGVQDQPLHF	TGTGCCAGCAGCGTAGGGGTCCAGGATCAACCCCTCCACTTT
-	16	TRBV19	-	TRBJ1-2	CASSSQTSRNSYGYTF	TGTGCCAGTAGTAGCCAGACATCCAGGAACTCCTATGGCTACACCTTC
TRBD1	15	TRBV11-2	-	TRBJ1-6	CASSSGQTYNSPLHF	TGTGCCAGCAGCTCGGGACAGACCTATAATTCACCCCTCCACTTT
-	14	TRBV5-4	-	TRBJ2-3	CASSLVKATDTQYF	TGTGCCAGCAGCTTGGTAAAAGCCACAGATACGCAGTATTTT
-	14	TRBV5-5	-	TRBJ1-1	CASSSTGIRTEAFF	TGTGCCAGCAGCTCGACAGGAATTAGGACTGAAGCTTTCTTT
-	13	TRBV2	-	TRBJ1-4	CATVKDGNEKLFF	TGTGCCACCGTCAAGGACGGTAATGAAAAACTGTTTTTT
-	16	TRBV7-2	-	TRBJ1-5	CASSSYHQNSNQPQHF	TGTGCCAGCAGCTCCTACCACCAAAATAGCAATCAGCCCCAGCATTTT